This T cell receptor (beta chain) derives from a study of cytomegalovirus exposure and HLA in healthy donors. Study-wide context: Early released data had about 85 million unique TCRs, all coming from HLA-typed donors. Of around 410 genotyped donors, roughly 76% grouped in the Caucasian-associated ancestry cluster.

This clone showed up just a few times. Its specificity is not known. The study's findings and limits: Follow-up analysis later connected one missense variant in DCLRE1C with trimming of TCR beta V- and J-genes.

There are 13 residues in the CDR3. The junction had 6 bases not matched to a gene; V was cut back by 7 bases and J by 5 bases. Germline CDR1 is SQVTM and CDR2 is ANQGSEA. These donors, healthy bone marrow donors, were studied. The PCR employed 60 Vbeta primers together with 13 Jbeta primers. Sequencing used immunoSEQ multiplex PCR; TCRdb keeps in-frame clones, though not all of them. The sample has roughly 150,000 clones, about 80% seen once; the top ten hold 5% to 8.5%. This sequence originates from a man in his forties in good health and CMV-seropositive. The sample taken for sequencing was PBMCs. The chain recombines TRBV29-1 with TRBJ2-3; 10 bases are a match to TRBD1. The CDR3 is CSAGQGVGDTQYF. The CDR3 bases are TGCAGCGCCGGACAGGGGGTGGGAGATACGCAGTATTTT.